This T cell receptor beta chain was identified during a study of blood T cell repertoires in COVID-19. Background on the study: Sources were T cells, B-cell-depleted T cells, or PBMCs; the material itself was cDNA or gDNA.

The CDR3 runs 16 residues. Trimming at V came to 4 bases and at J to 3 bases, leaving 10 bases not matched to a gene. The germline gives CDR1 LGHDT, CDR2 YNNKEL (reference sequence). Under the authors' procedure: Reference gene primer amplification in the assay estimated nucleated cell counts. The data were produced by immunoSEQ multiplex PCR, yet TCRdb's version contains in-frame clones alone and is incomplete. V and J calls plus clone size are reproduced from that table; the DNA served to infer D and trimming. This table holds some 150,000 clones, roughly 90% found once. This clonotype was sampled from a man in his sixties with active or convalescent COVID-19. The gene calls are TRBV3-1 (or the pseudogene TRBV3-2) and TRBJ2-5; TRBD1 agrees at 8 bases. The source material was peripheral blood. The CDR3 is CASSPPRTGTEETQYF. CDR3 in DNA: TGTGCCAGCAGCCCACCCCGGACAGGGACGGAAGAGACCCAGTACTTC.